What follows are 8 T cell receptor beta chains derived from one specimen sequenced in a study of blood T cell repertoires in COVID-19. Libraries were prepared by immunoSEQ multiplex PCR; TCRdb keeps only in-frame clonotypes and omits some of them. Of about 330,000 clones detected, approximately 88% appear once; the ten largest clones hold roughly 4.1%. Sequenced material: peripheral blood. The receptors come from a woman aged 50 to 60 with active or convalescent COVID-19.

This chain joins TRBV5-4 and TRBJ2-5; 7 positions match TRBD1. V lost 0 bases, J lost 4 bases, and 6 bases stayed unmatched. Germline V gene data show CDR1 as SGHNT and CDR2 as YYREEE (reference sequence). CDR3 size: 15 residues. The CDR3 DNA is TGTGCCAGCAGCTTGGACAGGGGCCTCCGAGAGACCCAGTACTTC. Its translation: CASSLDRGLRETQYF.

This chain uses TRBV12-5 with TRBJ2-5, with D maybe TRBD1 (6 bases). CDR3 length: 16 residues. The germline V gene has CDR1 LGHNT and CDR2 FRNRAP. Trimming took off 4 bases at V and 2 bases at J, with 17 bases between the two ends. CDR3 DNA: TGTGCTAGTGGTTACCCCCCCGGACAGACACAAGAGACCCAGTACTTC. It yields the protein CASGYPPGQTQETQYF. Together with reference TRBV12-5 and TRBJ2-5, the CDR3 gives the full variable domain: DARVTQTPRHKVTEMGQEVTMRCQPILGHNTVFWYRQTMMQGLELLAYFRNRAPLDDSGMPKDRFSAEMPDATLATLKIQPSEPRDSAVYFCASGYPPGQTQETQYFGPGTRLLVL.

J is TRBJ2-5 and V is TRBV30; 12 bases are shared with TRBD2. This CDR3 comprises 18 residues. The germline CDR1 and CDR2 sequences are GTSNPN and SVGIG (reference sequence). After removal of 0 bases from V and 5 bases from J, the junction contained 13 bases not matched to a gene. The CDR3 coding sequence is TGTGCCTGGAGTGTCCCCTTGGCTAGCGGGAGGGCCCTGGAGACCCAGTACTTC. This sequence encodes CAWSVPLASGRALETQYF.

The chain has TRBV14 and TRBJ1-2, with 11 bases lining up with TRBD1. The germline V gene has CDR1 SGHDN and CDR2 FVKESK. V shed 4 bases, J shed 5 bases, and the junction held 6 bases outside the gene matches. The CDR3 length is 15 residues. CDR3 nucleotides: TGTGCCAGCAGCCCCCGGGGGACAGGGGGGTATGGCTACACCTTC. Its protein is CASSPRGTGGYGYTF.

This clone was recorded a few times. This sequence joins TRBV15 and TRBJ2-7; TRBD2 is a possible D gene (5 bases). The CDR3 runs to 14 residues. Germline V CDR1 and CDR2: LNHNV, YYDKDF (reference sequence). V lost 2 bases, J lost 5 bases, and 13 bases lay in between. CDR3 coding DNA: TGTGCCACCAGCAGAAGTCAGGAGGTCGACGAGCAGTACTTC. The encoded protein is CATSRSQEVDEQYF.

The rearrangement links TRBV7-2 to TRBJ2-1; TRBD1 agrees at 11 bases. From germline, CDR1 is SGHTA and CDR2 FQGNSA. There are 14 residues in the CDR3. V lost 6 bases and J lost 8; bases outside the gene matches: 6. CDR3 in amino acids: CASSIGQGADEQFF. CDR3 DNA sequence: TGTGCCAGCAGTATTGGACAGGGGGCTGATGAGCAGTTCTTC.

The CDR3 DNA is TGTGCCAGCAGGGTTGGGCTGGACTATGGCTACACCTTC. Protein product: CASRVGLDYGYTF. This chain joins TRBV28 and TRBJ1-2, with D unresolved. CDR3 length: 13 amino acids. The germline V and J ends were trimmed by 6 bases and 3 bases, with 11 bases remaining between them. Germline V gene lookup returns CDR1 MDHEN and CDR2 SYDVKM.

V gene TRBV28 combines with J gene TRBJ2-7; TRBD1 might be the D (6 bases). From germline, CDR1 is MDHEN and CDR2 SYDVKM. The length of the CDR3 is 14 residues. V dropped 5 bases and J dropped 2 bases, with 13 bases sitting between them. CDR3 protein: CASSNRGGAYEQYF. The CDR3 DNA sequence: TGTGCCAGCAGTAACAGAGGGGGAGCCTACGAGCAGTACTTC.